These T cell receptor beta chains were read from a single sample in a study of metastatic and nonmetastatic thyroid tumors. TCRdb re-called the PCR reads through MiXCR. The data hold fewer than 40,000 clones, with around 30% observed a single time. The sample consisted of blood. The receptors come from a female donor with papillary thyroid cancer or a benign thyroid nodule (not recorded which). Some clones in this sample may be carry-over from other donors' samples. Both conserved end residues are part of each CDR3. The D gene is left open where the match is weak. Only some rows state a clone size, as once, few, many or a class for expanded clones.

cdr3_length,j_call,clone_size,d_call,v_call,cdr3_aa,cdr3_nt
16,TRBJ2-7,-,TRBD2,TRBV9,CASSESWGLTFYEQYF,TGTGCCAGCAGCGAATCTTGGGGACTAACTTTCTACGAGCAGTACTTC
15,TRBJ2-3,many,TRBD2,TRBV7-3,CASSLASSGSNTQYF,TGTGCCAGCAGCTTAGCCTCTAGCGGGAGTAATACGCAGTATTTT
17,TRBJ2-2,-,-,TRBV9,CASSVDDRSLNTGELFF,TGTGCCAGCAGCGTAGATGACAGGTCATTGAACACCGGGGAGCTGTTTTTT
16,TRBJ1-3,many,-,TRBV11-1,CASRTGTFDSGNTIYF,TGTGCCAGCAGGACGGGAACGTTCGACTCTGGAAACACCATATATTTT
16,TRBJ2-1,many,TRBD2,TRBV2,CASSDPVAGGYNEQFF,TGTGCCAGCAGTGACCCCGTAGCGGGAGGGTACAATGAGCAGTTCTTC
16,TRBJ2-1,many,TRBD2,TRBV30,CAWSAGTSGRAGEQFF,TGTGCCTGGAGTGCCGGGACTAGCGGGAGGGCCGGTGAGCAGTTCTTC
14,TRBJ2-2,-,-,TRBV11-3,CASSTRQNTGELFF,TGTGCCAGCAGCACCAGACAAAACACCGGGGAGCTGTTTTTT
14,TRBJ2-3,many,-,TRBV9,CASSRGVSTDTQYF,TGTGCCAGCAGCCGCGGGGTAAGCACAGATACGCAGTATTTT
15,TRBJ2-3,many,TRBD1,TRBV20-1,CSARGQGQGLDTQYF,TGCAGTGCTAGAGGTCAGGGACAGGGGTTAGATACGCAGTATTTT
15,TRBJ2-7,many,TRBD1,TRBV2,CASSEAGGTGEEQYF,TGTGCCAGCAGTGAAGCCGGGGGGACAGGGGAAGAGCAGTACTTC
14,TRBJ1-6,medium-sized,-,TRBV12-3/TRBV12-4,CASSYGQRNSPLHF,TGTGCCAGCAGTTATGGGCAGAGGAATTCACCCCTCCACTTT
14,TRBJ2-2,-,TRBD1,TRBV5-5,CASSWDRNTGELFF,TGTGCCAGCAGCTGGGACAGAAACACCGGGGAGCTGTTTTTT
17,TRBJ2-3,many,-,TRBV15,CATSPSFGRQYTDTQYF,TGTGCCACCAGCCCATCCTTTGGGAGACAGTATACAGATACGCAGTATTTT
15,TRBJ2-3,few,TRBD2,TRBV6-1,CASSAASGTTDTQYF,TGTGCCAGCAGTGCGGCTAGCGGGACGACAGATACGCAGTATTTT
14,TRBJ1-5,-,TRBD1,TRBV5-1,CASRAIQGTSPQHF,TGCGCCAGCAGAGCCATACAGGGGACGTCGCCCCAGCATTTT
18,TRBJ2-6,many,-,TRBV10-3,CAISDSPGSGPGANVLTF,TGTGCCATCAGTGACTCTCCGGGGTCTGGACCTGGGGCCAACGTCCTGACTTTC
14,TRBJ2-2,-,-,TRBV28,CASIVVGLPGELFF,TGTGCCAGCATTGTCGTCGGACTGCCCGGGGAGCTGTTTTTT
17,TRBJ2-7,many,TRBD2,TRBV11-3,CASSQGGAGGDSYEQYF,TGTGCCAGCAGCCAAGGGGGGGCGGGAGGAGACTCCTACGAGCAGTACTTC
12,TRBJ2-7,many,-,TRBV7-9,CASSRQVGEQYF,TGTGCCAGCAGCCGACAGGTCGGGGAGCAGTACTTC
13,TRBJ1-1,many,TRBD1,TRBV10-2,CASRDRDGYEAFF,TGCGCCAGCAGGGACAGGGACGGATATGAAGCTTTCTTT
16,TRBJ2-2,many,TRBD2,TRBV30,CAWRSLAGVNTGELFF,TGTGCCTGGAGGAGTCTAGCGGGCGTGAACACCGGGGAGCTGTTTTTT
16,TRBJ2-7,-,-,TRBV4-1,CASSHVGKEGSHEQYF,TGCGCCAGCAGCCACGTAGGGAAAGAGGGCTCCCACGAGCAGTACTTC
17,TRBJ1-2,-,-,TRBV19,CASSPLSGINWNHGYTF,TGTGCCAGTAGCCCACTATCCGGGATCAATTGGAACCATGGCTACACCTTC
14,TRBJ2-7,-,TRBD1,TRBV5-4,CASSLCTGAYEHYF,TGTGCCAGCAGCCTCTGTACAGGGGCCTACGAGCATTACTTC
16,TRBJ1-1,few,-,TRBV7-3,CASGLTWGRAPPEAFF,TGTGCCAGCGGCTTAACCTGGGGGAGGGCCCCCCCTGAAGCTTTCTTT
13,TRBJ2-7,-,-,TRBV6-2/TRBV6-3,CASSYSFAYEQYF,TGTGCCAGCAGTTACTCATTTGCCTACGAGCAGTATTTC
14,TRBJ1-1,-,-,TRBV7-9,CASSSDLIFPEAFF,TGTGCCAGCAGCTCGGATCTGATCTTTCCTGAAGCTTTCTTT
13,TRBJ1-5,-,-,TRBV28,CAISSQRNQPQHF,TGTGCCATCAGTTCACAGCGGAATCAGCCCCAGCATTTT
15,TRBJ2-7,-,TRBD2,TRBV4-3,CASSQVAGGGADQYF,TGCGCCAGCAGCCAAGTGGCCGGGGGGGGAGCCGATCAGTACTTC
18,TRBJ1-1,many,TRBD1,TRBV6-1,CASSQARTGGGLNTEAFF,TGTGCCAGCAGTCAAGCGCGGACAGGGGGCGGGTTGAACACTGAAGCTTTCTTT
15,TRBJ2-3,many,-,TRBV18,CASSRYVEGTDTQYF,TGTGCCAGCTCACGCTATGTGGAAGGCACAGATACGCAGTATTTT
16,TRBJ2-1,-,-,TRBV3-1,CAISLPGLAERGEQFF,TGTGCCATCAGCCTGCCGGGACTTGCCGAACGAGGTGAGCAATTCTTC
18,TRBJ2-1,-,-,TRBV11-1,CASSLELVVVGHGDEQFF,TGTGCCAGCAGCTTAGAACTAGTTGTGGTGGGCCACGGGGATGAGCAGTTCTTC
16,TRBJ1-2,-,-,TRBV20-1,CSARGRRDKLAYGYTF,TGCAGTGCTAGAGGACGCCGGGACAAATTGGCCTATGGCTACACCTTC
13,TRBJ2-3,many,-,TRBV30,CAWSANNGSPQYF,TGTGCCTGGAGTGCTAACAATGGCAGTCCGCAGTATTTT
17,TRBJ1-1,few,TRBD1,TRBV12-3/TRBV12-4,CASSEQGYRGMNTEAFF,TGTGCCAGCAGTGAGCAGGGGTACAGGGGAATGAACACTGAAGCTTTCTTT
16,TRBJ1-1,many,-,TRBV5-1,CASSLAEGVLRNEAFF,TGCGCCAGCAGCTTGGCAGAGGGGGTTCTTAGGAATGAAGCTTTCTTT
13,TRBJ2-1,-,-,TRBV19,CASSLGPYNEQFF,TGTGCCAGTAGTCTGGGGCCGTACAATGAGCAGTTCTTC
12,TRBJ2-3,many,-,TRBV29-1,CSVRGVVDTQYF,TGCAGCGTTAGAGGGGTAGTAGATACGCAGTATTTT
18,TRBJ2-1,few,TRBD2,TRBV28,CASGWTDGRALFHNEQFF,TGTGCCAGCGGCTGGACAGACGGGAGGGCCTTGTTTCACAATGAGCAGTTCTTC